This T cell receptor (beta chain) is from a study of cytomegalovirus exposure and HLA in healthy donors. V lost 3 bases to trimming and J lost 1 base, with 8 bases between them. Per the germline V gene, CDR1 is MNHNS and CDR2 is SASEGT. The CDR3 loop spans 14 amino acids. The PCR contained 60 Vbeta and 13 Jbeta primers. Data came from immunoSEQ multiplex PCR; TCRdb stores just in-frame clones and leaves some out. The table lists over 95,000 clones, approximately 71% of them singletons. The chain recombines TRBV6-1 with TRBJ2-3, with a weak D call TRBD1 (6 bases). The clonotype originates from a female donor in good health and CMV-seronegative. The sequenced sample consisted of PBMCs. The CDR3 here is CASSEGHRTDTQYF. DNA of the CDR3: TGTGCCAGCAGTGAGGGACACCGCACAGATACGCAGTATTTT.